The 22 T cell receptor beta chains listed next were all sequenced from one sample in a study of regulatory T cells in long-lasting Graves disease. Construction of the TCR beta libraries employed iRepertoire HTBI primers in conjunction with Arm-PCR of CDR3 regions. TCRdb itself ran the multiplex PCR reads through MiXCR, one entry per CDR3 protein. The profile shows some 250,000 distinct CDR3 sequences, around 17% of them singletons. Indicated time point: newly diagnosed GD, antithyroid drugs for less than 3 months. Extracted RNA from PBMCs served as the source of the TCR library. The sample was peripheral blood mononuclear cells (PBMCs), taken at new diagnosis, from a patient treated with antithyroid drugs. The receptors originated from a female donor with Graves disease.

The rearrangement links TRBV20-1 to TRBJ2-1; 8 bases are a match to TRBD2. V lost 4 bases and J lost 0; bases outside the gene matches: 8. The germline CDR1 and CDR2 sequences are DFQATT and SNEGSKA (reference sequence). The CDR3 consists of 16 residues. In DNA form, the CDR3 reads TGCAGTGCTAAAACCCGGCGGGGGGCCTCCTACAATGAGCAGTTCTTC. It specifies CSAKTRRGASYNEQFF.

The genes are TRBV20-1 and TRBJ1-4; a possible D gene is TRBD1 (6 bases). V lost 4 bases to trimming and J lost 5 bases, with 14 bases between them. The CDR3 runs 14 residues. Germline V gives CDR1 DFQATT, CDR2 SNEGSKA (reference sequence). The DNA for the CDR3 is TGCAGTGCTAAACCGGGACACTCCAATGAAAAACTGTTTTTT. It translates to CSAKPGHSNEKLFF.

This clonotype was picked up many times. CDR3 region: CSADQIRQAGNTEAFF. CDR3 nucleotide sequence: TGCAGTGCTGACCAGATACGACAGGCTGGAAACACTGAAGCTTTCTTT. This chain joins TRBV20-1 and TRBJ1-1, with D tentatively TRBD1 (6 bases). Germline V gives CDR1 DFQATT, CDR2 SNEGSKA (reference sequence). This CDR3 has 16 amino acids. V was cut by 5 bases and J by 2 bases, with 21 bases left in between.

There are many counts of this clonotype. In nucleotides, the CDR3 is TGCAGTGCTAGAGATCCCGGGTTAAGGGGGTTGAATGAAAAACTGTTTTTT. Translated: CSARDPGLRGLNEKLFF. The rearrangement joins TRBV20-1 to TRBJ1-4, with D possibly matching TRBD1 (6 bases). Germline V gene data show CDR1 as DFQATT and CDR2 as SNEGSKA (reference sequence). The germline V and J ends were trimmed by 0 bases and 5 bases, with 19 bases remaining between them. The CDR3 is 17 amino acids.

Ten or more counts support this clonotype. This chain joins TRBV9 and TRBJ1-5; D call uncertain. This CDR3 contains 15 residues. Trimming stripped 0 bases from V and 7 bases from J, with 14 bases between. The V gene's germline CDR1 is SGDLS and CDR2 YYNGEE. CDR3 in DNA: TGTGCCAGCAGCGTAGGAGGGCAGGCCAACCAGCCCCAGCATTTT. It translates to CASSVGGQANQPQHF.

At least ten counts were recorded for this clonotype. The chain couples TRBV11-3 to TRBJ2-1; 7 bases align to TRBD2. The CDR3 is 15 amino acids. The V segment lost 2 bases and the J segment 5 bases; nucleotides outside the gene matches: 6. Germline-derived CDR1 and CDR2 are SGHNT and YENEEA. The CDR3 loop reads CASSLRGGRHNEQFF. CDR3 DNA: TGTGCCAGCAGCTTACGGGGAGGGAGACACAATGAGCAGTTCTTC.

This clonotype was counted ten times or more. V and J are TRBV29-1 and TRBJ2-1; D not resolved. CDR1 and CDR2 from the germline V gene are SQVTM and ANQGSEA. The CDR3 covers 13 residues. V gave up 2 bases and J gave up 5 bases, with 10 bases separating them. CDR3 nucleotide sequence: TGCAGCGTTGAAAACGACCCCCACAATGAGCAGTTCTTC. This gives the protein CSVENDPHNEQFF.

This rearrangement joins TRBV12-5 to TRBJ2-5; D gene ambiguous. In germline, CDR1 is LGHNT, CDR2 FRNRAP. Trimming removed 4 bases at V and 2 bases at J, with 8 bases between. There are 13 residues in the CDR3. The CDR3 here is CASGSLPQETQYF. The CDR3 nucleotides are TGTGCTAGTGGTTCACTCCCGCAAGAGACCCAGTACTTC.

The table lists this clonotype with many counts. The chain recombines TRBV19 with TRBJ2-5; D may be TRBD1 (6 bases). CDR3 length: 14 amino acids. V was trimmed by 6 bases and J by 2 bases, leaving 13 bases between them. Per germline, CDR1 LNHDA and CDR2 SQIVND (reference sequence). CDR3 amino acids: CASREQGLQETQYF. The DNA for the CDR3 is TGTGCCAGTAGGGAACAGGGTTTGCAAGAGACCCAGTACTTC.

This clonotype was counted at least ten times. The rearrangement uses TRBV28 and TRBJ1-2, with 7 positions matching TRBD1. The trim removed 5 bases at V and 1 base at J, leaving 4 bases unmatched. Germline assignment: CDR1 MDHEN and CDR2 SYDVKM. The CDR3 runs 14 residues. CDR3 nucleotide sequence: TGTGCCAGCAGTCTGGGACAGCTTAACTATGGCTACACCTTC. It translates to CASSLGQLNYGYTF.

This chain connects TRBV7-9 to TRBJ2-7; 12 nucleotides match TRBD2. Germline CDR1 is SEHNR and CDR2 is FQNEAQ (reference sequence). This CDR3 has 14 amino acids. V shed 6 bases, J shed 6 bases, and the junction held 6 bases outside the gene matches. Here the CDR3 reads CASRSGLAGREQYF. Here the CDR3 DNA reads TGTGCCAGCAGGTCCGGACTAGCGGGACGCGAGCAGTACTTC.

Ten or more counts support this clonotype. V is TRBV24-1 and J is TRBJ2-1, with 10 bases identical to TRBD1. The V segment lost 2 bases and the J segment 5 bases; nucleotides outside the gene matches: 2. Germline V gives CDR1 KGHDR, CDR2 SFDVKD. CDR3 length: 15 amino acids. The CDR3 DNA reads as TGTGCCACCAGTGATTCCGGGACAGGGGACAATGAGCAGTTCTTC. Translating gives CATSDSGTGDNEQFF.

This clonotype was counted many times. The chain recombines TRBV5-1 with TRBJ1-6; D possibly corresponds to TRBD1 (6 bases). This CDR3 region has 14 residues. Trimming removed 6 bases at V and 5 bases at J, with 12 bases between. Germline loops: CDR1 SGHRS, CDR2 YFSETQ. The CDR3 loop is CASKKGVDNSPLHF. In DNA, the CDR3 is TGCGCCAGCAAGAAGGGGGTTGATAATTCACCCCTCCACTTT.

The rearrangement links TRBV11-3 to TRBJ2-7; 11 nucleotides agree with TRBD2. This CDR3 is 16 amino acids long. After removal of 3 bases from V and 4 bases from J, the junction contained 8 bases not matched to a gene. Germline loops: CDR1 SGHNT, CDR2 YENEEA. The CDR3 DNA is TGTGCCAGCAGCTTCCACGACCTAGCGGGAGGTTACGAGCAGTACTTC. Residues: CASSFHDLAGGYEQYF.

The rearrangement uses TRBV11-2 and TRBJ2-2; D assignment may be TRBD1 or TRBD2 (5 bases each). Trimming cost V 3 bases and J 5 bases, with 19 bases left between them. Germline CDR1 and CDR2: SGHAT and FQNNGV. The CDR3 contains 17 residues. The CDR3 loop is CASSLVVGTTSTGELFF. The CDR3 DNA is TGTGCCAGCAGCTTGGTGGTTGGGACGACATCAACCGGGGAGCTGTTTTTT.

The rearrangement links TRBV28 to TRBJ2-1; tentative D call: TRBD1 (5 bases). CDR1 and CDR2 from the germline V gene are MDHEN and SYDVKM. The CDR3 extends over 14 amino acids. Between the trimmed V and J ends, which lost 7 bases and 3 bases, there was a span of 13 bases. For the CDR3, the DNA is TGTGCCAGCACCCTAGTAGGGGACTACAATGAGCAGTTCTTC. Translated: CASTLVGDYNEQFF.

This clonotype was observed at least ten times. The rearrangement joins TRBV27 to TRBJ2-3, with TRBD2 matching over 11 bases. Germline CDR1 MNHEY, CDR2 SMNVEV (reference sequence). V shed 2 bases, J shed 3 bases, and the junction held 4 bases outside the gene matches. The CDR3 is made up of 16 amino acids. CDR3 sequence reads: CASSLATSGSTDTQYF. The CDR3, as DNA: TGTGCCAGCAGTTTAGCCACTAGCGGGAGTACAGATACGCAGTATTTT.

This clonotype came up a few times. The J gene is TRBJ1-2, the V gene TRBV9; D might be TRBD1 (5 bases). CDR3 size: 15 residues. Germline V gene sequence: CDR1 SGDLS, CDR2 YYNGEE. Trimming removed 3 bases at V and 8 bases at J, with 20 bases between. The CDR3 coding sequence is TGTGCCAGCAGCGAGGACATTGGGGTCGCTCGGGGCTACACCTTC. Translating it yields CASSEDIGVARGYTF.

In this sample, this clonotype turned up a few times. J is TRBJ1-6 and V is TRBV20-1; the D gene is possibly TRBD1 (6 bases). This CDR3 region has 14 residues. V lost 2 bases to trimming and J lost 6 bases, with 11 bases between them. Germline loops: CDR1 DFQATT, CDR2 SNEGSKA (reference sequence). The CDR3 bases are TGCAGTGCTAGAAGGGCCAGGGGTAATTCACCCCTCCACTTT. This sequence encodes CSARRARGNSPLHF.

A remark on this clonotype: Since a much larger clone is just one base distant, this may be a read error. The chain employs TRBV11-2 and TRBJ1-2, with 7 bases matching TRBD1. Germline V CDR1 and CDR2: SGHAT, FQNNGV. Trimming cost V 5 bases and J 8 bases; bases outside gene matches: 14. The CDR3 consists of 15 residues. The CDR3 reads CASSPAPDRVGGYTF. Written as DNA, the CDR3 is TGTGCCAGCAGCCCCGCTCCCGACAGGGTCGGGGGCTACACCTTC.

Only a few counts were recorded for this clonotype. The chain links TRBV6-7 to TRBJ1-1, with a possible D match to TRBD1 (5 bases). TRBV6-7 is an ORF, and what it does is uncertain. V dropped 5 bases and J dropped 10 bases, with 11 bases sitting between them. The CDR3 runs 11 residues. CDR3 sequence: CASSLQEGAFF. CDR3 nucleotide sequence: TGTGCCAGCAGTCTACAGGAGGGAGCTTTCTTT.

The gene calls are TRBV10-1 and TRBJ2-7; 8 bases match TRBD2. From germline, CDR1 is WNHNN and CDR2 SYGVQD (reference sequence). There are 14 residues in the CDR3. V shed 4 bases, J shed 6 bases, and the junction held 8 bases outside the gene matches. CDR3 in DNA: TGCGCCAGCAGTGTAGCGGGATCTTTCGCCGAGCAGTACTTC. Amino acid sequence: CASSVAGSFAEQYF.